Listed below are T cell receptor beta chains from one sample, sequenced in a study of blood T cells in healthy people across ages. TCRdb recomputed calls from the 5' RACE reads with MiXCR, one row per CDR3 protein. The sample includes 800,000 or so distinct CDR3 sequences, approximately 25% of them seen just once. In addition, the sample was reused for a study of T cells of mothers and their children.

Sequencing was carried out using blood. Receptor source: a boy aged 5-17 years in good health. Both conserved end residues are part of each CDR3. A D gene is named only where the DNA matches it firmly. Not all rows give a size; the values are once, few, many and, for expanded clones, a class.

j_call,d_call,clone_size,v_call,cdr3_aa,cdr3_nt
TRBJ1-1,NA,few,TRBV29-1,CSVPRDSFNTEAFF,TGCAGCGTTCCCCGCGACAGCTTTAACACTGAAGCTTTCTTT
TRBJ1-5,TRBD1,few,TRBV9,CASSPDRGGQPQHF,TGTGCCAGCAGCCCCGACAGGGGTGGACAGCCCCAGCATTTT
TRBJ2-7,NA,NA,TRBV7-9,CASSRGEGGSYEQYF,TGTGCCAGCAGCCGCGGGGAAGGGGGCTCCTACGAGCAGTACTTC
TRBJ2-7,NA,few,TRBV28,CASSRADSRTYEQYF,TGTGCCAGCAGCAGGGCTGACAGTCGAACCTACGAGCAGTACTTC
TRBJ1-3,NA,few,TRBV4-3,CASSQSRGASSGNTIYF,TGCGCCAGCAGCCAAAGTCGCGGGGCGAGCTCTGGAAACACCATATATTTT
TRBJ1-1,NA,NA,TRBV5-1,CASSRGTVRDTEAFF,TGCGCCAGCAGCCGCGGGACGGTCCGTGACACTGAAGCTTTCTTT
TRBJ2-5,NA,few,TRBV28,CASIGPGPWETQYF,TGTGCCAGCATCGGACCGGGACCCTGGGAGACCCAGTACTTC
TRBJ1-2,NA,NA,TRBV20-1,CSARKSSYGYTF,TGCAGTGCTCGTAAAAGCTCCTATGGCTACACCTTC
TRBJ2-3,NA,NA,TRBV27,CASSFLLTDTQYF,TGTGCCAGCAGTTTTCTTCTCACAGATACGCAGTATTTT
TRBJ2-1,NA,NA,TRBV11-2,CASSRRDFRNEQFF,TGTGCCAGCAGCCGCCGGGACTTCCGTAATGAGCAGTTCTTC
TRBJ2-5,NA,few,TRBV9,CASSRGTQLYQETQYF,TGTGCCAGCAGTCGCGGAACCCAGTTATACCAAGAGACCCAGTACTTC
TRBJ2-5,NA,few,TRBV9,CASSPAAGAIGETQYF,TGTGCCAGCAGCCCCGCTGCCGGGGCGATCGGGGAGACCCAGTACTTC
TRBJ2-5,TRBD2,few,TRBV3-1,CASSRPGLGPFF,TGTGCCAGCAGCCGCCCGGGACTAGGGCCGTTCTTC
TRBJ2-1,NA,NA,TRBV20-1,CSARGRLALSYNEQFF,TGCAGTGCTAGAGGGCGCCTAGCGCTTTCCTACAATGAGCAGTTCTTC
TRBJ1-1,NA,NA,TRBV7-9,CASSLGYRKNTEAFF,TGTGCCAGCAGCTTAGGATATCGTAAGAACACTGAAGCTTTCTTT
TRBJ1-6,NA,NA,TRBV7-8,CASSHPFVGVDSPLHF,TGTGCCAGCAGTCACCCCTTCGTGGGGGTTGATTCACCCCTCCACTTT
TRBJ2-3,TRBD2,NA,TRBV20-1,CSAELAGVQYF,TGCAGTGCTGAACTAGCGGGGGTGCAGTATTTT
TRBJ2-7,NA,NA,TRBV24-1,CATSPRGRNEQYF,TGTGCCACCAGTCCCAGGGGAAGGAACGAGCAGTACTTC
TRBJ2-6,NA,few,TRBV28,CASRPRRVWANVLTF,TGTGCCAGCAGGCCCAGACGGGTATGGGCCAACGTCCTGACTTTC
TRBJ2-7,TRBD1,NA,TRBV6-1,CAAQGAREQYF,TGTGCCGCACAGGGGGCGCGAGAGCAGTACTTC
TRBJ2-7,NA,NA,TRBV24-1,CATSDGSKGEQYF,TGTGCCACCAGTGATGGGTCTAAAGGGGAGCAGTACTTC
TRBJ2-7,NA,few,TRBV29-1,CSVEDPSGSAEQYF,TGCAGCGTTGAAGACCCGTCGGGATCAGCCGAGCAGTACTTC
TRBJ1-4,NA,few,TRBV9,CASSPQQVNEKLFF,TGTGCCAGCAGCCCCCAGCAGGTTAATGAAAAACTGTTTTTT
TRBJ2-7,TRBD1,NA,TRBV29-1,CSVEWQGAYEQYF,TGCAGCGTTGAATGGCAGGGGGCCTACGAGCAGTACTTC
TRBJ2-5,NA,once,TRBV12-3/TRBV12-4,CASSPWVEGRETQYF,TGTGCCAGCAGCCCCTGGGTGGAAGGGAGGGAGACCCAGTACTTC
TRBJ1-3,NA,NA,TRBV20-1,CSALHYSGNTIYF,TGCAGTGCTCTACACTACTCTGGAAACACCATATATTTT
TRBJ2-7,TRBD1,few,TRBV7-9,CASSPEGTGTYEQYF,TGTGCCAGCTCCCCTGAGGGGACAGGGACCTACGAGCAGTACTTC
TRBJ2-5,NA,few,TRBV6-5,CASSLAGMGEETQYF,TGTGCCAGCAGTCTCGCCGGAATGGGGGAAGAGACCCAGTACTTC
TRBJ2-5,NA,many,TRBV7-6,CASSSPPGETQYF,TGTGCCAGCAGCTCTCCCCCGGGCGAGACCCAGTACTTC
TRBJ2-5,NA,NA,TRBV7-9,CASSFLEGETQYF,TGTGCCAGCAGCTTCCTGGAGGGGGAGACCCAGTACTTC
TRBJ2-2,TRBD2,NA,TRBV3-1,CASSQTVGRAYTGELFF,TGTGCCAGCAGCCAAACGGTAGGGAGGGCGTACACCGGGGAGCTGTTTTTT
TRBJ2-7,TRBD2,NA,TRBV7-9,CASSPGLAGGLEQYF,TGTGCCAGCAGCCCGGGACTAGCGGGAGGCCTCGAGCAGTACTTC
TRBJ1-1,NA,NA,TRBV20-1,CSQTQWVNTEAFF,TGCAGCCAAACTCAGTGGGTGAACACTGAAGCTTTCTTT
TRBJ2-2,TRBD2,NA,TRBV20-1,CSATLAGGPGELFF,TGCAGTGCAACCTTAGCGGGAGGGCCCGGGGAGCTGTTTTTT
TRBJ2-3,TRBD2,many,TRBV6-2/TRBV6-3,CASSSGSPTDTQYF,TGTGCCAGCAGTAGCGGGAGCCCCACAGATACGCAGTATTTT
TRBJ2-5,TRBD2,few,TRBV7-2,CASSFRRGAGTQYF,TGTGCCAGCAGCTTTAGGCGGGGGGCGGGGACCCAGTACTTC
TRBJ2-4,NA,few,TRBV7-2,CASMGGAKNIQYF,TGTGCCAGCATGGGGGGAGCCAAAAACATTCAGTACTTC
TRBJ1-4,NA,few,TRBV12-3/TRBV12-4,CASSLEYPATNEKLFF,TGTGCCAGCAGCCTAGAGTATCCTGCAACTAATGAAAAACTGTTTTTT
TRBJ2-1,NA,NA,TRBV28,CASTPLDSPPSSYNEQFF,TGTGCCAGCACCCCTTTGGACAGCCCACCGAGCTCCTACAATGAGCAGTTCTTC
TRBJ1-3,NA,NA,TRBV7-9,CASSETGDTIYF,TGTGCCAGCAGCGAAACCGGAGACACCATATATTTT
TRBJ2-7,NA,few,TRBV29-1,CSVETLGTLEQYF,TGCAGCGTTGAAACCCTCGGGACCCTCGAGCAGTACTTC
TRBJ1-6,NA,NA,TRBV11-2,CASSLLGGASYNSPLHF,TGTGCCAGCAGCCTGCTGGGGGGCGCGTCCTATAATTCACCCCTCCACTTT
TRBJ2-5,TRBD1,few,TRBV6-2/TRBV6-3,CASSYGTGSGVVETQYF,TGTGCCAGCAGTTACGGGACAGGGTCGGGAGTTGTTGAGACCCAGTACTTC
TRBJ1-2,NA,NA,TRBV20-1,CSALRGREYGYTF,TGCAGTGCTCTCAGGGGAAGGGAGTATGGCTACACCTTC
TRBJ1-1,NA,NA,TRBV20-1,CSADGGSEAFF,TGCAGTGCTGACGGGGGCTCTGAAGCTTTCTTT
TRBJ2-7,TRBD1,NA,TRBV29-1,CSALGTGDEQYF,TGCAGCGCATTGGGGACAGGGGACGAGCAGTACTTC
TRBJ2-1,NA,few,TRBV20-1,CSARDPDRSSIFSYNEQFF,TGCAGTGCTAGAGATCCGGATCGGTCTAGTATTTTTTCCTACAATGAGCAGTTCTTC
TRBJ2-3,TRBD1,NA,TRBV29-1,CSVVPGTATSTDTQYF,TGCAGCGTGGTTCCCGGGACAGCCACCTCCACAGATACGCAGTATTTT
TRBJ1-1,NA,NA,TRBV28,CASSRGDVPEAFF,TGTGCCAGCAGTAGGGGGGACGTCCCTGAAGCTTTCTTT
TRBJ1-4,NA,few,TRBV12-3/TRBV12-4,CASSLAQPTAEKLFF,TGTGCCAGCAGTTTAGCCCAGCCAACAGCTGAAAAACTGTTTTTT